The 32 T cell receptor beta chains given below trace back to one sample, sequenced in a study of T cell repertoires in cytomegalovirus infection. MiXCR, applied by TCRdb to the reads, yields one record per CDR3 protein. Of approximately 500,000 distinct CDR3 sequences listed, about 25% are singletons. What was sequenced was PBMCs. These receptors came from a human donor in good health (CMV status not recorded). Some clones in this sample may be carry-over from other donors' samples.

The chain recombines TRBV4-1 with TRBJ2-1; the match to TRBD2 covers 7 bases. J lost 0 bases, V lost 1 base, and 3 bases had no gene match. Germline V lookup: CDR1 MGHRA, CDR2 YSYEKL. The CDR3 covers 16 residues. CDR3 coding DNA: TGCGCCAGCAGCCAAGTGAGCGGGGCCTCCTACAATGAGCAGTTCTTC. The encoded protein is CASSQVSGASYNEQFF.

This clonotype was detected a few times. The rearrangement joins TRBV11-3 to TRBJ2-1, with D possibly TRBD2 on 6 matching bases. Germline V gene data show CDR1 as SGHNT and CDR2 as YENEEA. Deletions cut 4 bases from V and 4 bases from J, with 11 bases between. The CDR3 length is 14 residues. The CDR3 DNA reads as TGTGCCAGCAGCTCCGCGGGGCCATACAATGAGCAGTTCTTC. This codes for CASSSAGPYNEQFF.

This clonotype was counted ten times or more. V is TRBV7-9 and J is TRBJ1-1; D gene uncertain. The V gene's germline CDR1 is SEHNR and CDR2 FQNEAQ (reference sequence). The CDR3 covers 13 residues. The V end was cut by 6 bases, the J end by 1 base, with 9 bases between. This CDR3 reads CASSFKGNTEAFF. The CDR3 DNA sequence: TGTGCCAGCAGTTTCAAGGGGAACACTGAAGCTTTCTTT.

The CDR3, as DNA: TGTGCCACCAGTGTGGGGCGTGAGCAGTTCTTC. It translates to CATSVGREQFF. This chain joins TRBV24-1 and TRBJ2-1, with a tentative D call TRBD1 (5 bases). This CDR3 has 11 residues. V lost 5 bases and J 9 bases, leaving 7 bases between the germline ends. Germline V gene lookup returns CDR1 KGHDR and CDR2 SFDVKD.

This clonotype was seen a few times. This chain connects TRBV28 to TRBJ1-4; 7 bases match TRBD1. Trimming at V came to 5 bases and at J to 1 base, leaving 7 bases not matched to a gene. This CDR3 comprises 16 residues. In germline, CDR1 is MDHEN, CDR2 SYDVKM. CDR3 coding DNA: TGTGCCAGCAGTAAGAGGGGGCTCGGAACTAATGAAAAACTGTTTTTT. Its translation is CASSKRGLGTNEKLFF.

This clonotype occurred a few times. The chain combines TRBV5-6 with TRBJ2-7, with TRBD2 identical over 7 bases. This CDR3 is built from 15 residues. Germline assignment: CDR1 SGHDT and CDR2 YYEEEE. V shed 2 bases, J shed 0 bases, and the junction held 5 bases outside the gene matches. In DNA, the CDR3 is TGTGCCAGCAGCTTCGTGGGGGGGAGCTCCTACGAGCAGTACTTC. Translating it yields CASSFVGGSSYEQYF.

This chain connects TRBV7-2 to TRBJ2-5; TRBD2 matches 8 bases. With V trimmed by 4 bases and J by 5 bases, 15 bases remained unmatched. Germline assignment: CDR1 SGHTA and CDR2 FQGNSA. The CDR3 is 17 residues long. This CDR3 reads CASSSTRSGRNWETQYF. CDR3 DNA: TGTGCCAGCAGCTCAACGCGCAGCGGGAGAAATTGGGAGACCCAGTACTTC.

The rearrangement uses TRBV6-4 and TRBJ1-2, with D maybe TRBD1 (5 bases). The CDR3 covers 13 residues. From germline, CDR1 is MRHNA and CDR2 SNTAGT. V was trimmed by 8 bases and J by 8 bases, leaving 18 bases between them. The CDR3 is CASVDLGDDGYTF. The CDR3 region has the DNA TGTGCCAGCGTCGATCTGGGGGACGACGGCTACACCTTC.

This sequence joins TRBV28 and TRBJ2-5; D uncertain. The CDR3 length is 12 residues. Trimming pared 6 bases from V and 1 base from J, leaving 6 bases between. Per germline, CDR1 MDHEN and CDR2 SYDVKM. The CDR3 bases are TGTGCCAGCAGACCTGGCCAAGAGACCCAGTACTTC. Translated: CASRPGQETQYF.

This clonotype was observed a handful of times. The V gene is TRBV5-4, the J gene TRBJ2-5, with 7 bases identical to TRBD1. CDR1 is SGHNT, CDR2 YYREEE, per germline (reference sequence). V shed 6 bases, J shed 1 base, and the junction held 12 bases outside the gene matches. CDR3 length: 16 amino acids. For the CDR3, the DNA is TGTGCCAGCAAAATGAAACCGGGACAGAGCCAAGAGACCCAGTACTTC. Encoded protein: CASKMKPGQSQETQYF.

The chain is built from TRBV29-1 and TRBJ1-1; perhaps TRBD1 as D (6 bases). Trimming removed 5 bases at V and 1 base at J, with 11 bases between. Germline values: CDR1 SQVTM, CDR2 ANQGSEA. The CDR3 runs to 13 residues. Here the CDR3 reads CSVSRGGNTEAFF. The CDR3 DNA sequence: TGCAGCGTTAGCCGAGGGGGGAACACTGAAGCTTTCTTT.

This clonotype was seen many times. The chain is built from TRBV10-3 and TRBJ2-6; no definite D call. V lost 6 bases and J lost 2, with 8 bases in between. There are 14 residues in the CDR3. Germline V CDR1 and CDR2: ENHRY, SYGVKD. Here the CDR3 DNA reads TGTGCCATCAGCTCAGACGCTGGGGCCAACGTCCTGACTTTC. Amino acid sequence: CAISSDAGANVLTF.

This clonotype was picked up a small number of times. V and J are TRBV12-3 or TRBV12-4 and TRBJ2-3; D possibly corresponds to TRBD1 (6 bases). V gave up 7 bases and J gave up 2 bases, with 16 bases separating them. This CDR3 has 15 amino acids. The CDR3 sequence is CASNPPDRTTDTQYF. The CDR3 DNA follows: TGTGCCAGCAATCCACCTGACAGGACCACAGATACGCAGTATTTT.

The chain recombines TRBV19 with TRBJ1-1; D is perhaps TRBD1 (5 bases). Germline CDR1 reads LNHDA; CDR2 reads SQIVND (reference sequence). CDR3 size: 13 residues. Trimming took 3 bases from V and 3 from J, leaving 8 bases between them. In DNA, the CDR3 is TGTGCCAGTAGTATCAGGGAATACACTGAAGCTTTCTTT. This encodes CASSIREYTEAFF.

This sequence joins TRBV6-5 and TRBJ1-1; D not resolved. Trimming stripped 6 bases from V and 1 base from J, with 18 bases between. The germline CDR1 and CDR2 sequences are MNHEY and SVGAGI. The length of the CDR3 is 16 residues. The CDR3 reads CASSLGSFPQNTEAFF. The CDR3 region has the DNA TGTGCCAGCAGCCTAGGGTCCTTCCCCCAGAACACTGAAGCTTTCTTT.

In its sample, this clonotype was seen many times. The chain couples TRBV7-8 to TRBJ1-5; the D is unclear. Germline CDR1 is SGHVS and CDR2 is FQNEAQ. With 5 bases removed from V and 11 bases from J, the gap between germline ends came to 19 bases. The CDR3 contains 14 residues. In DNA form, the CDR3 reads TGTGCCAGCAGCCCCCCGGGATCTCAGCGATCCCAGCATTTT. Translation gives CASSPPGSQRSQHF.

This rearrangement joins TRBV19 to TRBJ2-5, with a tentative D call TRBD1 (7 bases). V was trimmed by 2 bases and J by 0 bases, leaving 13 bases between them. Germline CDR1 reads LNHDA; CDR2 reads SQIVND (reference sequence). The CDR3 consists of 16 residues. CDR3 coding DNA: TGTGCCAGTAGTATATCACCAGGGGGGTACCAAGAGACCCAGTACTTC. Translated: CASSISPGGYQETQYF.

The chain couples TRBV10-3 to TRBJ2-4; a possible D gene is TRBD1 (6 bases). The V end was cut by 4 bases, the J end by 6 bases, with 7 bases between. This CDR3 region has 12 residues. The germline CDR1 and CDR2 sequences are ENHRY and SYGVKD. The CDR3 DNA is TGTGCCATCAGTGTAGGGGGAAACATTCAGTACTTC. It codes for CAISVGGNIQYF.

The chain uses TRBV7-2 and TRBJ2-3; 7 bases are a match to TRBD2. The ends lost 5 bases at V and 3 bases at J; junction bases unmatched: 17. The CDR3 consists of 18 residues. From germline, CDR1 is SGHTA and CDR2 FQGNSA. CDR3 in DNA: TGTGCCAGCAGCATTATGCGGATGGCGGGAGCGGGTACAGATACGCAGTATTTT. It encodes CASSIMRMAGAGTDTQYF.

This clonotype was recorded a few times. The CDR3 spells CASSYSGQATSGRFEFF. For the CDR3, the DNA is TGTGCCAGCAGTTACTCCGGACAGGCAACTAGCGGGAGGTTCGAGTTCTTC. The chain employs TRBV6-2 or TRBV6-3 and TRBJ2-1; 12 positions agree with TRBD2. Trimming took 0 bases from V and 14 from J; bases not matched to a gene: 14. Germline CDR1 and CDR2: MNHEY and SVGEGT. This CDR3 is built from 17 residues.

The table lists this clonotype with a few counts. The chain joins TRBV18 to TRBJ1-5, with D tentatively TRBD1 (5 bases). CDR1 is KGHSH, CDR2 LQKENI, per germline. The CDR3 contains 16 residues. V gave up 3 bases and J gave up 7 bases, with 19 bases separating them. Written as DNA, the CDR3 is TGTGCCAGCTCACCCTTACCTGGGACGGAAAGACAGCCCCAGCATTTT. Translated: CASSPLPGTERQPQHF.

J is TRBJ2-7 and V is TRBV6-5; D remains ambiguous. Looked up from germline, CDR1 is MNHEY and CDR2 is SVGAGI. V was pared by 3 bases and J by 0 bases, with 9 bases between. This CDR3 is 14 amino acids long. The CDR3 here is CASSYLGYSYEQYF. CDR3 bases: TGTGCCAGCAGTTATTTAGGATACTCCTACGAGCAGTACTTC.

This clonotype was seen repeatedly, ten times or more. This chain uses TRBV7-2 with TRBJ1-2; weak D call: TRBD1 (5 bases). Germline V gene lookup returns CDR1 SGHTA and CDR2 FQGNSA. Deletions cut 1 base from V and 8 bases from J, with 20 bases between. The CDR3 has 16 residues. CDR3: CASSLVQGSGLGGYTF. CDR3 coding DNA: TGTGCCAGCAGCTTAGTGCAGGGAAGCGGCCTCGGAGGCTACACCTTC.

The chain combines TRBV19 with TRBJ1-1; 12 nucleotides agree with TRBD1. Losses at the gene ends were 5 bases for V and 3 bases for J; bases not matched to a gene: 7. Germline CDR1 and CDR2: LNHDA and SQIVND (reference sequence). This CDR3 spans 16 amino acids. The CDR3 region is CASSQGGTGGYTEAFF. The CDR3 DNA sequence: TGTGCCAGTAGTCAGGGGGGGACAGGGGGCTACACTGAAGCTTTCTTT.

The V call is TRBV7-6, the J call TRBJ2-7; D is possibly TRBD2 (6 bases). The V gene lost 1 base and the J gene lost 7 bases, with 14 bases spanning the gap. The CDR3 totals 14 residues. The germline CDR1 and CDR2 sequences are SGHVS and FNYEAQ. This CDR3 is CASSLGGGTEEQYF. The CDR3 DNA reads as TGTGCCAGCAGCTTAGGTGGGGGGACTGAAGAGCAGTACTTC.

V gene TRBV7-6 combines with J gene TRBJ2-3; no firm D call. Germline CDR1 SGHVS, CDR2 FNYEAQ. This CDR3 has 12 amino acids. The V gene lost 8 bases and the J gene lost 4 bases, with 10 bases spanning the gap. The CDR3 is CASFFGADTQYF. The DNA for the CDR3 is TGTGCCAGCTTTTTTGGCGCAGATACGCAGTATTTT.

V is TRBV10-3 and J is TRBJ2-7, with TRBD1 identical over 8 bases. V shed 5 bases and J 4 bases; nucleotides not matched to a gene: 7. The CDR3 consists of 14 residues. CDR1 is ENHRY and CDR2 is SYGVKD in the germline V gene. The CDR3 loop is CAISQYQGAYEQYF. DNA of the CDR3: TGTGCCATCAGTCAATACCAGGGGGCTTACGAGCAGTACTTC.

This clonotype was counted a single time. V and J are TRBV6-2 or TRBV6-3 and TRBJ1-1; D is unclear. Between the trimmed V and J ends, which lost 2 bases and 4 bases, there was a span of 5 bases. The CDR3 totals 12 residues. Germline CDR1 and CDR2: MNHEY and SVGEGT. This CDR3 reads CASSYGVTEAFF. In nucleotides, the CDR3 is TGTGCCAGCAGTTACGGGGTCACTGAAGCTTTCTTT.

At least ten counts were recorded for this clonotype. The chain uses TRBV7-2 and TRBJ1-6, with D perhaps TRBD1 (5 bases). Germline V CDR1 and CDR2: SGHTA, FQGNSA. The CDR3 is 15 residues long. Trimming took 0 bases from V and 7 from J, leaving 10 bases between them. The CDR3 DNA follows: TGTGCCAGCAGCTTAGCCCAGGGCGTAAATTCACCCCTCCACTTT. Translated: CASSLAQGVNSPLHF.

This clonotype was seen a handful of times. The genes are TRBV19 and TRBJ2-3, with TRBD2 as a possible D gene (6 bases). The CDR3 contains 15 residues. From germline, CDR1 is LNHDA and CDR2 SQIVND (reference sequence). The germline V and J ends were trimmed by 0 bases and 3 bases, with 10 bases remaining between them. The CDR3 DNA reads TGTGCCAGTAGTATAGACGGGAGTCTGACAGATACGCAGTATTTT. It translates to CASSIDGSLTDTQYF.

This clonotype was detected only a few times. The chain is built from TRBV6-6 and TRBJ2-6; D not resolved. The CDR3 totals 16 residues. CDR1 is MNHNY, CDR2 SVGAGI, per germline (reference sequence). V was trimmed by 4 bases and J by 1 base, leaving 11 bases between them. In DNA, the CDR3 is TGTGCCAGCAGTTTCCCCCCCACATCTGGGGCCAACGTCCTGACTTTC. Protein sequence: CASSFPPTSGANVLTF.

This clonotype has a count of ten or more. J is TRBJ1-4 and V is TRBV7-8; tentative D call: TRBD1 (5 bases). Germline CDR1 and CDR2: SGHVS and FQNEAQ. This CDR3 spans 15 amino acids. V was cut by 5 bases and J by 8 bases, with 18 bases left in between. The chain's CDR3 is CASSAPGGTGEKLFF. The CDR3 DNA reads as TGTGCCAGCAGCGCACCGGGGGGGACGGGCGAAAAACTGTTTTTT.